Sequencing of this T cell receptor (beta chain) was carried out in a study of T cell repertoires in cytomegalovirus infection. Each CDR3 protein is one row after TCRdb ran MiXCR on the reads. This sample has roughly 920,000 distinct CDR3 sequences, with less than 40% found just once. Concerning this clonotype: Antigen unknown.

V dropped 2 bases and J dropped 2; count of bases not matched to a gene: 8. This CDR3 contains 17 residues. Looked up from germline, CDR1 is MNHEY and CDR2 is SMNVEV (reference sequence). The rearrangement links TRBV27 to TRBJ2-5; 10 bases align to TRBD1. This TCR was sampled from a human donor in good health (CMV status not recorded). Some clones in this sample may be carry-over from other donors' samples. The starting material was cultured CD8+ T cells from PBMCs, obtained from culture after CMV antigen stimulation. CDR3 protein: CASSLEGGTGDQETQYF. The CDR3 DNA sequence: TGTGCCAGCAGTTTAGAAGGTGGGACAGGGGATCAAGAGACCCAGTACTTC.